The rows below give T cell receptor beta chains drawn from one sample of a study of blood T cells in healthy people across ages. TCRdb fed the 5' RACE reads into MiXCR, producing one record per CDR3 protein. Here the sample spans about 700,000 distinct CDR3 sequences, roughly 32% being singletons. Source material: blood. The origin of the receptors is a woman older than 75 in good health. CDR3s include the opening cysteine and the closing phenylalanine or tryptophan. The D gene is left open where the match is weak. Where a row states a size, it is once, few, many or the class of an expanded clone; other rows omit it.

-	TRBV5-1	few	TRBJ2-2	CASSLGGAQTGELFF	TGCGCCAGCAGCTTGGGAGGGGCGCAAACCGGGGAGTTGTTTTTT
-	TRBV7-9	many	TRBJ1-2	CASSLALGHYGYTF	TGTGCCAGCAGCTTAGCGCTGGGACACTATGGCTACACCTTC
-	TRBV11-1	-	TRBJ1-1	CASSLRTGTTEAFF	TGTGCCAGCAGCTTACGTACGGGAACCACTGAAGCTTTCTTT
-	TRBV20-1	once	TRBJ2-3	CSARGQSLTPPSTDTQYF	TGCAGTGCTAGAGGCCAGAGCCTGACTCCCCCATCCACAGATACGCAGTATTTT
-	TRBV2	few	TRBJ1-5	CASNIKINQPLHF	TGTGCCAGCAATATCAAGATAAATCAGCCCCTGCATTTT
TRBD2	TRBV5-1	-	TRBJ2-1	CASSLAGTSGGAKNEQFF	TGCGCCAGCAGCTTGGCCGGGACTAGCGGGGGGGCCAAAAATGAGCAGTTCTTC
-	TRBV24-1	many	TRBJ2-2	CATSDHGGWELFF	TGTGCCACCAGTGACCACGGGGGCTGGGAGCTGTTTTTT
-	TRBV7-2	-	TRBJ2-2	CASSLARGPTGELFF	TGTGCCAGCAGCTTAGCCAGGGGACCCACCGGGGAGCTGTTTTTT
TRBD1	TRBV5-1	-	TRBJ1-4	CASSLTQGAGEKLFF	TGCGCCAGCAGCTTGACTCAGGGGGCCGGTGAAAAACTGTTTTTT
TRBD1	TRBV19	-	TRBJ1-5	CASSPGQGGNQPQHF	TGTGCCAGTAGTCCTGGACAGGGAGGCAATCAGCCCCAGCATTTT
-	TRBV7-2	many	TRBJ1-5	CASSLAPGRNQPQHF	TGTGCCAGCAGCTTGGCGCCGGGGCGCAATCAGCCCCAGCATTTT
TRBD2	TRBV9	-	TRBJ2-3	CASSPLAGGNTQYF	TGTGCCAGCAGCCCCCTGGCGGGGGGTAATACGCAGTATTTT
-	TRBV27	many	TRBJ1-1	CASSFQGSGTEAFF	TGTGCCAGCAGTTTCCAGGGAAGTGGGACTGAAGCTTTCTTT
TRBD2	TRBV2	many	TRBJ2-5	CASSRFGGTQETQYF	TGTGCCAGCAGTAGATTCGGGGGGACCCAAGAGACCCAGTACTTC
-	TRBV13	-	TRBJ2-1	CASSFSGTYSSYNEQFF	TGTGCCAGCAGCTTTTCCGGAACCTATAGCTCCTACAATGAGCAGTTCTTC
-	TRBV28	-	TRBJ2-5	CASTNPLGDKQYF	TGTGCCAGCACCAACCCCCTGGGTGATAAGCAGTACTTC
-	TRBV7-6	many	TRBJ2-7	CASSLVEGNEQYF	TGTGCCAGCAGCTTAGTAGAGGGAAACGAGCAGTACTTC
-	TRBV18	few	TRBJ1-1	CASSPRGTDDTEAFF	TGTGCCAGCTCACCTCGAGGCACAGATGACACTGAAGCTTTCTTT
TRBD1	TRBV15	many	TRBJ2-3	CATSRGQGPRTDTQYF	TGTGCCACCAGCAGAGGACAGGGCCCGCGGACAGATACGCAGTATTTT
-	TRBV7-9	-	TRBJ1-1	CASNPGLNTEAFF	TGTGCCAGCAATCCCGGATTGAACACTGAAGCTTTCTTT
TRBD2	TRBV6-5	few	TRBJ2-2	CASSQEGLVAGELFF	TGTGCCAGCAGTCAGGAGGGACTAGTTGCCGGGGAGCTGTTTTTT
-	TRBV5-1	many	TRBJ2-5	CASSLSRETQYF	TGCGCCAGCAGCTTGTCACGGGAGACCCAGTACTTC
TRBD2	TRBV20-1	many	TRBJ2-1	CSARDRGGGGAREQFF	TGCAGTGCTAGAGATCGTGGAGGCGGGGGGGCCCGGGAGCAGTTCTTC
TRBD1	TRBV9	few	TRBJ1-1	CASSVVQGDTEAFF	TGTGCCAGCAGCGTAGTACAGGGGGACACTGAAGCTTTCTTT
TRBD2	TRBV11-1	-	TRBJ2-7	CASSLEEAGGPYEQYF	TGTGCCAGCAGCTTAGAGGAAGCGGGAGGACCCTACGAGCAGTACTTC
-	TRBV29-1	-	TRBJ1-1	CSAQAMNTEAFF	TGCAGCGCCCAGGCGATGAACACTGAAGCTTTCTTT
-	TRBV5-1	many	TRBJ2-2	CASYENPGRSNTGELFF	TGCGCCAGCTATGAAAATCCGGGACGGTCAAACACCGGGGAGCTGTTTTTT
-	TRBV7-2	once	TRBJ2-5	CASSFETGRTQYF	TGTGCCAGCAGCTTCGAGACGGGGAGGACCCAGTACTTC
-	TRBV7-9	-	TRBJ2-1	CASKPWGDPANEQFF	TGTGCCAGCAAGCCCTGGGGAGACCCGGCCAATGAGCAGTTCTTC
-	TRBV7-2	many	TRBJ1-5	CASSLGPLQPQHF	TGTGCCAGCAGCTTAGGCCCCTTACAGCCCCAGCATTTT
TRBD2	TRBV20-1	many	TRBJ2-3	CSAAPMTSGGATDTQYF	TGCAGTGCTGCCCCGATGACTAGCGGGGGGGCCACAGATACGCAGTATTTT
-	TRBV5-1	-	TRBJ1-6	CASSPAGGSPYNSPHHF	TGCGCCAGCAGTCCGGCGGGGGGAAGCCCCTATAATTCACCCCACCACTTT
TRBD1	TRBV12-3/TRBV12-4	many	TRBJ2-3	CASSTLGQGSADTQYF	TGTGCCAGCAGCACTTTGGGACAGGGGAGCGCAGATACGCAGTATTTT